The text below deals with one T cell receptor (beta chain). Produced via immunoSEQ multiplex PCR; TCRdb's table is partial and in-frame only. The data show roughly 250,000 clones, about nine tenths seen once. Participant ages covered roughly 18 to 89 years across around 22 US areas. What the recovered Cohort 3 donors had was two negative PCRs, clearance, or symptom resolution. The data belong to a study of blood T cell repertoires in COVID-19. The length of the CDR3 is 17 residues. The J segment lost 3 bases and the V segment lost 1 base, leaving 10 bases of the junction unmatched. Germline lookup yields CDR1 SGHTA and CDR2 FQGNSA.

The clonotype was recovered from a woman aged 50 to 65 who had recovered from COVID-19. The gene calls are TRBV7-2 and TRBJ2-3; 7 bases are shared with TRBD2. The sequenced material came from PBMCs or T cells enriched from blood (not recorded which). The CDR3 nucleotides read TGTGCCAGCAGCTTAGGGCCGGTAGCGGGTAAAACAGATACGCAGTATTTT. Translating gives CASSLGPVAGKTDTQYF.